The sequence of this T cell receptor (beta chain) was determined in a study of blood T cell repertoires in COVID-19. Study-level background: From T cells, B-cell-depleted T cells, or PBMCs came the material, which was cDNA or gDNA.

The study counted Cohort 3 donors as recovered given two negative PCRs, clearance, or symptom resolution. The CDR3 spans 13 residues. The V gene lost 3 bases and the J gene lost 7 bases, with 10 bases spanning the gap. Method: immunoSEQ multiplex PCR; TCRdb's copy keeps in-frame clones and lacks some. The sample lists about 380,000 clones, roughly 86% occurring once. This sequence originates from a man aged 25 to 45 who had recovered from COVID-19. Input material: PBMCs or T cells enriched from blood (not recorded which). V usage is TRBV12-3 or TRBV12-4 and J usage is TRBJ2-1; D possibly corresponds to TRBD2 (6 bases). CDR3: CASSLAGRNEQFF. CDR3 coding DNA: TGTGCCAGCAGTTTGGCGGGGCGGAATGAGCAGTTCTTC.